Sequencing of this TCR beta chain was carried out in a study of cytomegalovirus exposure and HLA in healthy donors. Study-level findings and limits: The HLA-A and HLA-B alleles of most subjects were reportedly predicted accurately from TCR beta sequences. What a later analysis showed was that several of the most significant clusters appeared linked to common viral pathogens. A later analysis linked a missense variant in DCLRE1C to the trimming of TCR beta V and J genes. There were around 160 TCR beta chains listed as cytomegalovirus-associated.

Use of 60 Vbeta and 13 Jbeta primers characterized the PCR. Assay used: immunoSEQ multiplex PCR; TCRdb lists only in-frame clones, some missing. The sample includes 95,000 to 100,000 clones, roughly 79% of them seen just once. A note on this clone: Its antigen is undetermined.

CDR3 length equals 14 residues. The ends were cut back, 1 base at V and 5 bases at J, with 9 bases in the middle. Germline CDR1 and CDR2: KGHSH and LQKENI. This receptor was identified in a woman in her 40s in good health and CMV-seronegative. J is TRBJ1-5 and V is TRBV18, with D possibly matching TRBD1 (6 bases). Source material: PBMCs. The CDR3 DNA reads as TGTGCCAGCTCACCACAGGACAGCGATCAGCCCCAGCATTTT. It is translated as CASSPQDSDQPQHF. The full variable domain, its missing parts supplied by reference TRBV18 and TRBJ1-5, is NAGVMQNPRHLVRRRGQEARLRCSPMKGHSHVYWYRQLPEEGLKFMVYLQKENIIDESGMPKERFSAEFPKEGPSILRIQQVVRGDSAAYFCASSPQDSDQPQHFGDGTRLSIL.